This TCR beta chain was identified in a study of regulatory T cells in long-lasting Graves disease. With iRepertoire HTBI primers and Arm-PCR of CDR3 regions, TCR beta libraries were built. TCRdb recomputed calls from the multiplex PCR reads with MiXCR, one row per CDR3 protein. Here the sample spans 600,000 to 800,000 distinct CDR3 sequences, roughly 30% being singletons. This clonotype was seen a handful of times. Documented time point: persistent/refractory GD, antithyroid drugs over 5 years with positive TRAb. PBMCs were the source of the RNA used for TCR sequencing. CDR3 length: 18 amino acids. CDR1 is SEHNR, CDR2 FQNEAQ, per germline (reference sequence). The trim removed 5 bases at V and 7 bases at J, leaving 17 bases unmatched.

This TCR came from a female donor with Graves disease. The sequenced sample was peripheral blood mononuclear cells (PBMCs), obtained when the disease was refractory, from a patient treated with antithyroid drugs. The rearrangement links TRBV7-9 to TRBJ1-4; 9 bases match TRBD1. The CDR3 DNA reads TGTGCCAGCAGCCCACGACGTTGGGACAGGGAGGGAAGTGAAAAACTGTTTTTT. It translates to CASSPRRWDREGSEKLFF.